Shown below are 18 T cell receptor beta chains from a single sample sequenced in a study of PD-L1 blockade in urothelial cancer. Measured with immunoSEQ multiplex PCR; TCRdb has only the in-frame clones, and not every one. The table has tens of thousands of clones, around 79% seen once; the top ten hold approximately 3.5%. This sample comprised PBMCs, obtained around atezolizumab (anti-PD-L1) treatment. Every receptor here comes from a man in his 70s with urothelial cancer.

This clone ranks as medium-sized (0.01 to 0.1%). This chain connects TRBV19 to TRBJ1-2; 9 positions agree with TRBD1. CDR3 length equals 11 residues. The V gene end was trimmed by 6 bases and the J gene end by 7 bases; junction bases not matched to a gene: 0. CDR1 LNHDA and CDR2 SQIVND come from the germline V gene (reference sequence). CDR3 sequence reads: CASRTGGGYTF. The CDR3 coding sequence is TGTGCCAGTAGGACAGGGGGTGGCTACACCTTC.

This clone was recorded once. The chain links TRBV2 to TRBJ2-7; the D is unclear. The CDR3 has 14 amino acids. In germline, CDR1 is SNHLY, CDR2 FYNNEI. V was shortened by 10 bases and J by 3 bases, with 19 bases between the two germline ends. DNA for the CDR3: TGTGCCACGAGGAAAGAACCAGCAGACTACGAGCAGTACTTC. This gives the protein CATRKEPADYEQYF.

The rearrangement joins TRBV11-2 to TRBJ2-3, with D perhaps matching TRBD1 (6 bases). V was pared by 0 bases and J by 4 bases, with 11 bases between. The CDR3 is 15 amino acids. Germline V gene lookup returns CDR1 SGHAT and CDR2 FQNNGV. The CDR3 DNA sequence: TGTGCCAGCAGCTTAGACAGGACAGTGGCAGATACGCAGTATTTT. It codes for CASSLDRTVADTQYF.

This clone was recorded a few times. The CDR3 is CASSLDTGSNTEAFF. CDR3 DNA: TGCGCCAGCAGCTTGGATACAGGATCGAACACTGAAGCTTTCTTT. This chain joins TRBV5-1 and TRBJ1-1; D perhaps matches TRBD1 (5 bases). Germline CDR1 and CDR2: SGHRS and YFSETQ. With 0 bases removed from V and 1 base from J, the gap between germline ends came to 10 bases. The CDR3 length is 15 residues. Based on the CDR3 plus reference TRBV5-1 and TRBJ1-1, the full variable domain is KAGVTQTPRYLIKTRGQQVTLSCSPISGHRSVSWYQQTPGQGLQFLFEYFSETQRNKGNFPGRFSGRQFSNSRSEMNVSTLELGDSALYLCASSLDTGSNTEAFFGQGTRLTVV.

V gene TRBV5-8 combines with J gene TRBJ2-1, with 11 bases matching TRBD2. V was clipped by 3 bases and J by 8 bases; unmatched bases: 19. CDR1 and CDR2 from the germline V gene are SGHTS and YDEGEE. The CDR3 has 19 amino acids. CDR3 amino acids: CASSSPTGLAGRAPYEQFF. In nucleotides, the CDR3 is TGTGCCAGCAGCTCTCCTACCGGACTAGCGGGCAGGGCCCCGTATGAGCAGTTCTTC.

This sequence joins TRBV7-9 and TRBJ1-5; TRBD1 matches 9 bases. Germline V gene sequence: CDR1 SEHNR, CDR2 FQNEAQ (reference sequence). CDR3 length: 14 residues. After removal of 5 bases from V and 5 bases from J, the junction contained 4 bases not matched to a gene. The CDR3 bases are TGTGCCAGCAGCCCGGGACAGGGTCATCAGCCCCAGCATTTT. The encoded protein is CASSPGQGHQPQHF. Full variable domain (rest looked up from reference TRBV7-9 and TRBJ1-5): DTGVSQNPRHKITKRGQNVTFRCDPISEHNRLYWYRQTLGQGPEFLTYFQNEAQLEKSRLLSDRFSAERPKGSFSTLEIQRTEQGDSAMYLCASSPGQGHQPQHFGDGTRLSIL.

The DNA of the CDR3 is TGTGCCAGCAGTTTATCGGGGGGGGGACCGAGCTCCTACGAGCAGTACTTC. Its protein product is CASSLSGGGPSSYEQYF. This chain uses TRBV27 with TRBJ2-7; 7 bases map to TRBD2. The CDR3 is 17 amino acids. CDR1 MNHEY and CDR2 SMNVEV come from the germline V gene (reference sequence). The V gene end was trimmed by 0 bases and the J gene end by 0 bases; junction bases not matched to a gene: 8.

V is TRBV11-2 and J is TRBJ1-1; D might be TRBD1 (5 bases). V lost 4 bases and J lost 4, with 13 bases in between. The germline CDR1 and CDR2 sequences are SGHAT and FQNNGV. CDR3 size: 14 residues. Written as DNA, the CDR3 is TGTGCCAGCAGCTCCCTGGGGGGTCTCACTGAAGCTTTCTTT. Translating it yields CASSSLGGLTEAFF.

The chain combines TRBV6-1 with TRBJ2-3; possibly TRBD2 for D (5 bases). Trimming stripped 7 bases from V and 1 base from J, with 15 bases between. Germline V gene sequence: CDR1 MNHNS, CDR2 SASEGT. The CDR3 is made up of 15 amino acids. This CDR3 is CASIPGRAGTDTQYF. CDR3 nucleotide sequence: TGTGCCAGCATCCCGGGGAGAGCTGGCACAGATACGCAGTATTTT.

The genes are TRBV13 and TRBJ1-4; 11 bases are shared with TRBD1. Trimming cost V 5 bases and J 6 bases; bases outside gene matches: 8. The CDR3 sequence is 16 residues long. Germline V lookup: CDR1 PRHDT, CDR2 FYEKMQ (reference sequence). The CDR3 nucleotides are TGTGCCAGCAGCCGTTACGTGGGACAGGGGGATGAAAAACTGTTTTTT. It is translated as CASSRYVGQGDEKLFF.

In this sample, this clone turned up a few times. V gene TRBV4-3 combines with J gene TRBJ1-2; 7 nucleotides match TRBD1. There are 14 residues in the CDR3. Per the germline V gene, CDR1 is LGHNA and CDR2 is YSLEER. The ends lost 1 base at V and 4 bases at J; junction bases unmatched: 3. CDR3 bases: TGCGCCAGCAGCCAAGTGGGACAGATCTATGGCTACACCTTC. This codes for CASSQVGQIYGYTF.

This chain's CDR3 is CASSATTSGSGYF. In DNA form, the CDR3 reads TGTGCCAGCAGCGCCACCACTAGCGGGAGTGGGTATTTT. The chain uses TRBV7-2 and TRBJ2-3; 11 bases map to TRBD2. The V gene's germline CDR1 is SGHTA and CDR2 FQGNSA. CDR3 length equals 13 residues. The J segment lost 14 bases and the V segment lost 5 bases, leaving 9 bases of the junction unmatched.

There are a few counts of this clone. The rearrangement uses TRBV5-1 and TRBJ1-1; D gene ambiguous. The ends were cut back, 4 bases at V and 0 bases at J, with 16 bases in the middle. The CDR3 has 16 residues. The germline gives CDR1 SGHRS, CDR2 YFSETQ. The CDR3 DNA is TGCGCCAGCAGCCCCGGGAAGGGTGGGATGAACACTGAAGCTTTCTTT. It specifies CASSPGKGGMNTEAFF. The full variable domain, completed using reference TRBV5-1 and TRBJ1-1, is KAGVTQTPRYLIKTRGQQVTLSCSPISGHRSVSWYQQTPGQGLQFLFEYFSETQRNKGNFPGRFSGRQFSNSRSEMNVSTLELGDSALYLCASSPGKGGMNTEAFFGQGTRLTVV.

The V and J genes are TRBV5-1 and TRBJ2-3, with D maybe TRBD2 (6 bases). Germline V gene sequence: CDR1 SGHRS, CDR2 YFSETQ. The V and J ends lost 2 bases and 0 bases respectively, with 16 bases between them. The CDR3 contains 17 residues. In DNA, the CDR3 is TGCGCCAGCAGCTTAACCACGCGGGGTGGGAGCACAGATACGCAGTATTTT. Protein: CASSLTTRGGSTDTQYF.

The V call is TRBV7-9, the J call TRBJ1-5; 9 bases map to TRBD1. The CDR3 contains 16 residues. V shed 5 bases and J 0 bases; nucleotides not matched to a gene: 5. The germline V gene has CDR1 SEHNR and CDR2 FQNEAQ (reference sequence). CDR3 residues: CASSRTGGYSNQPQHF. The DNA for the CDR3 is TGTGCCAGCAGCCGTACAGGGGGCTATAGCAATCAGCCCCAGCATTTT.

This rearrangement joins TRBV29-1 to TRBJ2-7; D unclear. In germline, CDR1 is SQVTM, CDR2 ANQGSEA. V was cut by 4 bases and J by 3 bases, with 7 bases left in between. The length of the CDR3 is 11 residues. As DNA, the CDR3 is TGCAGCGTTGTATTGAGCTACGAGCAGTACTTC. As protein: CSVVLSYEQYF.

In this sample, this clone turned up a few times. The genes are TRBV5-6 and TRBJ1-1; perhaps TRBD1 as D (5 bases). Germline V gene sequence: CDR1 SGHDT, CDR2 YYEEEE. V dropped 4 bases and J dropped 5 bases, with 18 bases sitting between them. The CDR3 contains 15 residues. This CDR3 reads CASSNWPPGGTEAFF. In DNA, the CDR3 is TGTGCCAGCAGCAATTGGCCTCCGGGGGGTACTGAAGCTTTCTTT.

The chain uses TRBV7-8 and TRBJ1-5; D is unclear. This CDR3 contains 16 residues. CDR1 SGHVS and CDR2 FQNEAQ come from the germline V gene. V lost 5 bases to trimming and J lost 0 bases, with 14 bases between them. In DNA form, the CDR3 reads TGTGCCAGCAGCCCCAGGACGGGGTATAGCAATCAGCCCCAGCATTTT. Translating it yields CASSPRTGYSNQPQHF.